The next 4 T cell receptor beta chains were all read from a single sample in a study of control samples from healthy donors and cancer patients. Sequencing was performed with immunoSEQ multiplex PCR; in TCRdb, only in-frame clones are kept and a portion is missing. Altogether 130,000 to 150,000 clones are present, 80% to 95% being singletons, with the ten largest covering 4.5% to 6%. The sequencing input was blood. These receptors all come from a man aged 18 to 29 in good health.

This chain connects TRBV19 to TRBJ1-4, with 7 bases identical to TRBD1. The ends lost 4 bases at V and 8 bases at J; junction bases unmatched: 13. The CDR3 has 16 amino acids. Germline V gene data show CDR1 as LNHDA and CDR2 as SQIVND (reference sequence). DNA for the CDR3: TGTGCCAGTAGTAGCCCCGGGACAGCCCATGACGAAAAACTGTTTTTT. Translated, it gives CASSSPGTAHDEKLFF. Complete variable domain (other parts from reference TRBV19 and TRBJ1-4): DGGITQSPKYLFRKEGQNVTLSCEQNLNHDAMYWYRQDPGQGLRLIYYSQIVNDFQKGDIAEGYSVSREKKESFPLTVTSAQKNPTAFYLCASSSPGTAHDEKLFFGSGTQLSVL.

The rearrangement joins TRBV27 to TRBJ2-1, with TRBD2 identical over 13 bases. J lost 6 bases, V lost 3 bases, and 2 bases had no gene match. This CDR3 is 15 amino acids long. Germline values: CDR1 MNHEY, CDR2 SMNVEV (reference sequence). The CDR3 coding sequence is TGTGCCAGCAGTTTTGGGACTAGCGGGACCAATGAGCAGTTCTTC. Translating gives CASSFGTSGTNEQFF.

V is TRBV4-3 and J is TRBJ1-2; 8 bases agree with TRBD1. The CDR3 runs to 16 residues. The V gene's germline CDR1 is LGHNA and CDR2 YSLEER. Trimming cost V 2 bases and J 4 bases; bases outside gene matches: 9. The chain's CDR3 is CASSQSPTGEGYGYTF. CDR3 DNA sequence: TGCGCCAGCAGCCAATCCCCGACAGGGGAGGGCTATGGCTACACCTTC.

The chain combines TRBV12-5 with TRBJ1-1; no firm D call. The CDR3 loop spans 13 amino acids. V lost 8 bases and J 4 bases, leaving 14 bases between the germline ends. CDR1 is LGHNT, CDR2 FRNRAP, per germline. The CDR3 bases are TGTGCTAGTCAGCTAGGGTTGCGCACTGAAGCTTTCTTT. Protein: CASQLGLRTEAFF.